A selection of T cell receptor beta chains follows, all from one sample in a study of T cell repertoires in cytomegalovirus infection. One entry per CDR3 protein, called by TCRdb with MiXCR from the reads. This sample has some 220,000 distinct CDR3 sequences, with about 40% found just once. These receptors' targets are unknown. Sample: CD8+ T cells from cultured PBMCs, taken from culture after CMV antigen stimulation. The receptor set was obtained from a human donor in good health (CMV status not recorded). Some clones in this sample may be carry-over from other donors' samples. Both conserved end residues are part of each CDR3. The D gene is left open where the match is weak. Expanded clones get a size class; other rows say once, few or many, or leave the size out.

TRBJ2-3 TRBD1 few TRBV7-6 CASSFVGQGEDTQYF TGTGCCAGCAGCTTCGTAGGACAGGGGGAAGATACGCAGTATTTT
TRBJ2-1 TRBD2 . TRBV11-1 CASSPSSGRGYNEQFF TGTGCCAGCAGCCCTAGTAGCGGGAGAGGTTACAATGAGCAGTTCTTC
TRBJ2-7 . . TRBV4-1 CASRGAGEQYF TGCGCCAGCCGTGGTGCGGGGGAGCAGTACTTC
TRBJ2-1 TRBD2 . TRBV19 CASSTSGDSYNEQFF TGTGCCAGTAGTACTAGCGGGGACTCCTACAATGAGCAGTTCTTC
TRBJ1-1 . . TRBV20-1 CSASLAPGTLEAFF TGCAGTGCTTCACTGGCCCCCGGGACACTTGAAGCTTTCTTT
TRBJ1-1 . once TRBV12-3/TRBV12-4 CASSLAPLQNTEAFF TGTGCCAGCAGTTTAGCGCCCTTACAGAACACTGAAGCTTTCTTT
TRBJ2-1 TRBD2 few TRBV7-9 CASIRGGASYNEQFF TGTGCCAGCATTCGCGGGGGGGCCTCCTACAATGAGCAGTTCTTC
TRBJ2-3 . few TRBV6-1 CASSELMTTRTDTQYF TGTGCCAGCAGTGAACTTATGACTACCCGCACAGATACGCAGTATTTT
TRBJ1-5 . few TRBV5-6 CASSSRSWDPNQPQHF TGTGCCAGCAGCTCTAGATCATGGGATCCCAATCAGCCCCAGCATTTT
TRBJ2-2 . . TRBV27 CASRGPNTGELFF TGTGCCAGCAGGGGACCGAACACCGGGGAGCTGTTTTTT
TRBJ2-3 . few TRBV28 CASSLSNTDTQYF TGTGCCAGCAGTTTATCGAACACAGATACGCAGTATTTT
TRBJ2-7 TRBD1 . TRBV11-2 CASSLGQGGEQYF TGTGCCAGCAGCTTAGGACAGGGTGGTGAGCAGTACTTC
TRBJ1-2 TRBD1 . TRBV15 CATSSSGQGVGYTF TGTGCCACCAGCAGTTCGGGACAGGGGGTTGGCTACACCTTC
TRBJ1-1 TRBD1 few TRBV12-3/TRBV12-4 CASSSTSGGRTEAFF TGTGCCAGCAGTTCGACATCAGGGGGCAGGACTGAAGCTTTCTTT
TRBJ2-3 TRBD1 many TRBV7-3 CASSRGQGEADTQYF TGTGCCAGCAGCCGGGGACAGGGGGAAGCAGATACGCAGTATTTT
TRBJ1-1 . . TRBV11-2 CASSLGGGYTEAFF TGTGCCAGCAGCTTAGGGGGGGGCTACACTGAAGCTTTCTTT
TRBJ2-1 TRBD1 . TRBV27 CASSLSRTGRLVGEQFF TGTGCCAGCAGTTTATCACGGACAGGGAGGTTGGTTGGTGAGCAGTTCTTC
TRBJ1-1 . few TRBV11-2 CASSFGLGGPLNTEAFF TGTGCCAGCAGCTTCGGGTTGGGAGGACCTTTGAACACTGAAGCTTTCTTT